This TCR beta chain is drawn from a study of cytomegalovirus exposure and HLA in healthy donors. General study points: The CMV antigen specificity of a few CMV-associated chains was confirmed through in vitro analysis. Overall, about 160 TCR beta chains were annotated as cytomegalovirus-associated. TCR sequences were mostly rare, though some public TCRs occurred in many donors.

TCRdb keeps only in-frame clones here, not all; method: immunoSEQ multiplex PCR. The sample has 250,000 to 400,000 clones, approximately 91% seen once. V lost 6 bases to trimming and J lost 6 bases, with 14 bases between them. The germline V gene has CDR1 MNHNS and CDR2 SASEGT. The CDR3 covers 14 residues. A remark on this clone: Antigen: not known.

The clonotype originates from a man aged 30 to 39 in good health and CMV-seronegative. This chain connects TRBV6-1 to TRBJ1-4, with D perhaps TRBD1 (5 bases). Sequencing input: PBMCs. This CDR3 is CASRAWQGHEKLFF. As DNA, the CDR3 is TGTGCCAGCAGAGCGTGGCAGGGTCATGAAAAACTGTTTTTT.